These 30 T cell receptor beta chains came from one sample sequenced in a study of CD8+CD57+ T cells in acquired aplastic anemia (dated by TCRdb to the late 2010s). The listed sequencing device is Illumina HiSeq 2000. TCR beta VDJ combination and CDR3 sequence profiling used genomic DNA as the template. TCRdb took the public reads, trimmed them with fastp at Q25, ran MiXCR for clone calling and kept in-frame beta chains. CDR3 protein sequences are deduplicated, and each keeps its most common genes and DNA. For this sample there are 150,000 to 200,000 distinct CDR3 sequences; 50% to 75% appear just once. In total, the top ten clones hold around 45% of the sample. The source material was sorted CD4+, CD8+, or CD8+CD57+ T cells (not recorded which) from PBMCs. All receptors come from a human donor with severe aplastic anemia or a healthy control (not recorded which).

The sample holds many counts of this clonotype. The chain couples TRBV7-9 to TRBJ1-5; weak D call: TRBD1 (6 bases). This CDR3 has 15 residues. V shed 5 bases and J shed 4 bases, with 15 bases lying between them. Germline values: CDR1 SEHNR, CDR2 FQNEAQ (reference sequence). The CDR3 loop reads CASSAPGDGNQPQHF. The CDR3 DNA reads TGTGCCAGCAGCGCTCCAGGGGATGGGAATCAGCCCCAGCATTTT.

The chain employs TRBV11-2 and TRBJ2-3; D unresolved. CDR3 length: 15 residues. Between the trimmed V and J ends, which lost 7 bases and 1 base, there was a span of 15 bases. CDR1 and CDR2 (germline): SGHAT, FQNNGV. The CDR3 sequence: CASKIHDPCTDTQYF. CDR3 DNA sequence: TGTGCCAGCAAAATTCATGACCCATGCACAGATACGCAGTATTTT.

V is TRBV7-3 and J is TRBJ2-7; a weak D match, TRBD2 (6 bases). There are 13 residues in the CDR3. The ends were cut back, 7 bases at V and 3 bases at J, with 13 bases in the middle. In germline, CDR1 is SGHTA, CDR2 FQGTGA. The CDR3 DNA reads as TGTGCCAGCAAAGGTAGCGGTTACTACGAGCAGTACTTC. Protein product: CASKGSGYYEQYF. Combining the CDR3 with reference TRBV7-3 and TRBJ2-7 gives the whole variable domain GAGVSQTPSNKVTEKGKYVELRCDPISGHTALYWYRQSLGQGPEFLIYFQGTGAADDSGLPNDRFFAVRPEGSVSTLKIQRTERGDSAVYLCASKGSGYYEQYFGPGTRLTVT.

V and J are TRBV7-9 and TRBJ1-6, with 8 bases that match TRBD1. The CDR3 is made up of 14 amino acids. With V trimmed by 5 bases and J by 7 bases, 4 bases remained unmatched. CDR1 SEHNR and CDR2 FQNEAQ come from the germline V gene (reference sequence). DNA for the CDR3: TGTGCCAGCAGCGTACAGGGGGGGAATTCACCCCTCCACTTT. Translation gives CASSVQGGNSPLHF.

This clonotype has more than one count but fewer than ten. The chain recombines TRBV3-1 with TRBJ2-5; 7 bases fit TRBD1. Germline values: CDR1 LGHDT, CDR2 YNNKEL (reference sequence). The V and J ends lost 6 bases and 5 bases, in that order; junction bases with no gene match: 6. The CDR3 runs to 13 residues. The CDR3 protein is CASRETGMETQYF. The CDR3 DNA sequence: TGTGCCAGCAGAGAGACAGGGATGGAGACCCAGTACTTC.

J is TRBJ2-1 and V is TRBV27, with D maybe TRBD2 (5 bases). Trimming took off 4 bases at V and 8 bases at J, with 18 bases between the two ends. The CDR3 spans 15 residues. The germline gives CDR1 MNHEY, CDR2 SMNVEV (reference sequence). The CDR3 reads CASSSSSPLRYEQFF. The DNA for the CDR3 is TGTGCCAGCAGTTCCTCTAGCCCTTTGCGCTATGAGCAGTTCTTC.

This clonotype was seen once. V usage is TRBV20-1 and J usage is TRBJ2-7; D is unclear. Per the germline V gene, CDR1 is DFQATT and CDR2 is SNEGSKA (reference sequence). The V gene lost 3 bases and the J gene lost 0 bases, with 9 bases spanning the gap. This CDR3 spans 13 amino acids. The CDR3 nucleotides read TGCAGTGCTAGGGACCGTCTCTCCTACGAGCAGTACTTC. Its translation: CSARDRLSYEQYF.

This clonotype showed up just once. As DNA, the CDR3 is TGTGCCACCAGTGATTGGGACAGCAACCAAGAGACCCAGTACTTC. This gives the protein CATSDWDSNQETQYF. This chain joins TRBV24-1 and TRBJ2-5; 7 bases map to TRBD1. Trimming cost V 2 bases and J 0 bases; bases outside gene matches: 2. The CDR3 contains 15 residues. From germline, CDR1 is KGHDR and CDR2 SFDVKD.

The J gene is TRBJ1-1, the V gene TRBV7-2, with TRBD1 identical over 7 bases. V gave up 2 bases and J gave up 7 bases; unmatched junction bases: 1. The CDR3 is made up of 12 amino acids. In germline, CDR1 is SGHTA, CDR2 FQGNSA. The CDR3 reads CASSLTGVEAFF. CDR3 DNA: TGTGCCAGCAGCTTAACAGGGGTTGAAGCTTTCTTT.

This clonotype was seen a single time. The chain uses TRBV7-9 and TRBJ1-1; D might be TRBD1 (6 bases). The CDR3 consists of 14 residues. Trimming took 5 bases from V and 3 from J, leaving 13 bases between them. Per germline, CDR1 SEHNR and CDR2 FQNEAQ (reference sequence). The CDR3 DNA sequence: TGTGCCAGCAGCCAGAGGACAGACGACACTGAAGCTTTCTTT. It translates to CASSQRTDDTEAFF.

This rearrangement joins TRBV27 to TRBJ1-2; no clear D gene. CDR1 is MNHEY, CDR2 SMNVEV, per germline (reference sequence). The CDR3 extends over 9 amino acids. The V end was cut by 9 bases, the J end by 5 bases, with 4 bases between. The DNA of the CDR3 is TGTGCCAGTCGTTATGGCTACACCTTC. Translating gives CASRYGYTF.

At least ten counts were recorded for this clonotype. The CDR3 DNA reads TGTGCCAGCAGCTTGGGGACAGAACACTATAATTCACCCCTCCACTTT. It codes for CASSLGTEHYNSPLHF. The chain links TRBV5-8 to TRBJ1-6; D perhaps matches TRBD1 (6 bases). This CDR3 is 16 amino acids long. V lost 0 bases to trimming and J lost 3 bases, with 10 bases between them. Per the germline V gene, CDR1 is SGHTS and CDR2 is YDEGEE.

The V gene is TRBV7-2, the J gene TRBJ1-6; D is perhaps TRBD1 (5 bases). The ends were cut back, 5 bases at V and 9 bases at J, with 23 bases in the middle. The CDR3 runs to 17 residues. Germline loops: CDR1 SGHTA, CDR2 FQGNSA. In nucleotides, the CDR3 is TGTGCCAGCAGCCAAACGAGGACGGGGGTTGTGGCTTCACCCCTCCACTTT. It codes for CASSQTRTGVVASPLHF.

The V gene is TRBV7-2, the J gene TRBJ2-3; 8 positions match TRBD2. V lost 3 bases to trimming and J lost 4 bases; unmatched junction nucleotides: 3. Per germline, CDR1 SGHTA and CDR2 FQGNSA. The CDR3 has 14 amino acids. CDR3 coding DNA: TGTGCCAGCAGCTTCGACGGGAGGGCAGATACGCAGTATTTT. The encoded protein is CASSFDGRADTQYF.

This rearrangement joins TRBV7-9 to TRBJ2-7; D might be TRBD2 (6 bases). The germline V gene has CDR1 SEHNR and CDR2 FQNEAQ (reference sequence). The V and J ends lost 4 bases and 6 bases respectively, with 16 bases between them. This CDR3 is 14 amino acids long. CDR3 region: CASSSILGGLEQYF. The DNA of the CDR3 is TGTGCCAGCAGCTCCATCCTGGGGGGTCTCGAGCAGTACTTC.

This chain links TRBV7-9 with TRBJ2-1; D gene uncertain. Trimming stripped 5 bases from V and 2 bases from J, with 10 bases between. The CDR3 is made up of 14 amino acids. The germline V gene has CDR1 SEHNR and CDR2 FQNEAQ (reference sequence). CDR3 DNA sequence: TGTGCCAGCAGCCAAACAAGAGCCTACAATGAGCAGTTCTTC. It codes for CASSQTRAYNEQFF.

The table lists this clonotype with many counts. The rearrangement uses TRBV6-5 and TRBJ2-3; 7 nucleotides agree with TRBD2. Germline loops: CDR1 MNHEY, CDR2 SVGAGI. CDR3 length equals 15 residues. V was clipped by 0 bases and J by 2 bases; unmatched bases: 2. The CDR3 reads CASSYSGTNTDTQYF. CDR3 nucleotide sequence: TGTGCCAGCAGTTACTCCGGGACTAACACAGATACGCAGTATTTT.

CDR3 amino acids: CASREGEPANYGYTF. The CDR3 bases are TGTGCCAGCAGAGAAGGGGAGCCTGCTAACTATGGCTACACCTTC. V usage is TRBV7-9 and J usage is TRBJ1-2; TRBD1 might be the D (5 bases). CDR1 is SEHNR, CDR2 FQNEAQ, per germline (reference sequence). Trimming removed 6 bases at V and 0 bases at J, with 14 bases between. CDR3 length: 15 amino acids.

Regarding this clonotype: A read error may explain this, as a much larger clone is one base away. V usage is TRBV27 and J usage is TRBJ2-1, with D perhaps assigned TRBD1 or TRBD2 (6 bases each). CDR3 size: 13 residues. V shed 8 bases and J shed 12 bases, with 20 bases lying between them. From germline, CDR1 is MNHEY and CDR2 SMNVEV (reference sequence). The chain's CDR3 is CASPPGWGAWQFF. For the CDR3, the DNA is TGTGCCAGCCCCCCGGGGTGGGGGGCATGGCAGTTCTTC.

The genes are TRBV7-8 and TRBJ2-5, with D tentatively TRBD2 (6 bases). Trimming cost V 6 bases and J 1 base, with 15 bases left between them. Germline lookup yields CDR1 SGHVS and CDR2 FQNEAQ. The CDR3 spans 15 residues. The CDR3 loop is CASSLDTSSQETQYF. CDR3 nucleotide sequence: TGTGCCAGCAGTCTGGACACTAGCTCCCAAGAGACCCAGTACTTC.

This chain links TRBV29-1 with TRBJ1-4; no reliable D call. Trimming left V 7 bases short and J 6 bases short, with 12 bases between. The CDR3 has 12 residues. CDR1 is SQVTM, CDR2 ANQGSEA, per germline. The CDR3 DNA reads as TGCAGCGCGAGGGATCAGGATGAAAAACTGTTTTTT. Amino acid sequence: CSARDQDEKLFF.

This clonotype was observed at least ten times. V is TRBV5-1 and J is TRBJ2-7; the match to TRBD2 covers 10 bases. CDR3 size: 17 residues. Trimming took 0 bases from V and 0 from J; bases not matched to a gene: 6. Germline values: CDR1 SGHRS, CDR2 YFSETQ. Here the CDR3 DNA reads TGCGCCAGCAGCTTGGGGTTAGCGGGGGGCCTCTCCTACGAGCAGTACTTC. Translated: CASSLGLAGGLSYEQYF.

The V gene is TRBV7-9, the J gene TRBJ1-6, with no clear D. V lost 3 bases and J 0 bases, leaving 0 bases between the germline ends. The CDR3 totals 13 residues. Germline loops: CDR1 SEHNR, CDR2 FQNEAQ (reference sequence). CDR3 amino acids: CASSFSYNSPLHF. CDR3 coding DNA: TGTGCCAGCAGCTTCTCCTATAATTCACCCCTCCACTTT.

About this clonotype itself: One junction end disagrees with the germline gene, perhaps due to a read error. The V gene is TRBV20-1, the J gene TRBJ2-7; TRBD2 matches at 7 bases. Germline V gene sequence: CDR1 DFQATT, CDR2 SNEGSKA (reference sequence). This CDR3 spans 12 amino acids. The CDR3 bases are TGCAGTGCTAGAGATCGGTCGAGCGGGAATCCCTTC. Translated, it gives CSARDRSSGNPF.

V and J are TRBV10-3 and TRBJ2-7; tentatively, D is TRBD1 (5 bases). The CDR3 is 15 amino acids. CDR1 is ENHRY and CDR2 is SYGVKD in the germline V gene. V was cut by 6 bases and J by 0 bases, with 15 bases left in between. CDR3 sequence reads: CAIRPDSFNSYEQYF. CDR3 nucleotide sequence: TGTGCCATCAGGCCAGACAGTTTCAACTCCTACGAGCAGTACTTC.

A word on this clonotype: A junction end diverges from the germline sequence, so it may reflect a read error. CDR3 residues: CASRGTSPNEQFF. The CDR3, as DNA: TGCGCCAGCAGAGGGACTAGCCCCAATGAGCAGTTCTTC. The V and J genes are TRBV2 and TRBJ2-1, with 9 bases lining up with TRBD2. CDR1 and CDR2 from the germline V gene are SNHLY and FYNNEI. CDR3 length: 13 amino acids.

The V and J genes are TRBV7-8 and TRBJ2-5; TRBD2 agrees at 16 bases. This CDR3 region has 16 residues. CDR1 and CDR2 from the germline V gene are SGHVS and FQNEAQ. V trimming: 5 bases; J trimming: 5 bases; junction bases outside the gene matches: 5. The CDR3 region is CASSPTGLAGGETQYF. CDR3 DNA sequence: TGTGCCAGCAGCCCCACGGGACTAGCGGGGGGGGAGACCCAGTACTTC. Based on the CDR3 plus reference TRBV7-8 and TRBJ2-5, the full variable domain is GAGVSQSPRYKVAKRGQDVALRCDPISGHVSLFWYQQALGQGPEFLTYFQNEAQLDKSGLPSDRFFAERPEGSVSTLKIQRTQQEDSAVYLCASSPTGLAGGETQYFGPGTRLLVL.

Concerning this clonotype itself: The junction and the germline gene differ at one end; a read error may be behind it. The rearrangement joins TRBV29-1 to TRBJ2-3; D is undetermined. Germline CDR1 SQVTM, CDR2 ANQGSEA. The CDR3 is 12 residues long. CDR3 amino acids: CIVAFRADTQYF. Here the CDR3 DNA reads TGCATCGTTGCGTTCCGGGCAGATACGCAGTATTTT.

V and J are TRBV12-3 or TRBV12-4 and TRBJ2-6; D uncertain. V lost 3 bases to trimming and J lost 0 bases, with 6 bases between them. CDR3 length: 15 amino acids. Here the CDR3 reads CASSFRPSGANVLTF. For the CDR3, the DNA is TGTGCCAGCAGTTTTCGGCCCTCTGGGGCCAACGTCCTGACTTTC.

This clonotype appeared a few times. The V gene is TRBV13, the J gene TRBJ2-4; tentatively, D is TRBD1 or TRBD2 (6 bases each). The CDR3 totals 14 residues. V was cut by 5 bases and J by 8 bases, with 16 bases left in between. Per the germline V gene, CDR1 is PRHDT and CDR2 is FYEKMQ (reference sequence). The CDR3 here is CASSPPGAEDIQYF. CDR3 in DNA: TGTGCCAGCAGCCCACCGGGGGCAGAGGACATTCAGTACTTC.